Below, 26 T cell receptor beta chains from the same sample are listed, as sequenced in a study of shared clonotypes between healthy human individuals (TCRdb year 2020). CD8 naive samples were obtained by positive selection for CCR7 among CD45RO-negative cells, yielding a CD45RA+CCR7+ population from which TemRA cells were excluded. The library was produced with the immunoSEQ multiplex PCR assay. TCRdb provides this immuneACCESS table in a form limited to in-frame rearrangements. Some clones are lacking; in checked studies, under half of them reflect an unresolved V gene, and why the rest are absent is not known. In this sample the table shows 550,000 to 600,000 clones, 95% to 98% of which occur a single time. The ten largest clones capture 0.3% of the sample. Sequencing used naive CD8+ T cells sorted from blood. The cell subset or site label, as the study defines it: CD45RA+CCR7+. These receptors were taken from a man younger than 40 in good health.

V and J are TRBV5-6 and TRBJ2-3; D gene unclear. Trimming took off 2 bases at V and 2 bases at J, with 15 bases between the two ends. The length of the CDR3 is 16 residues. Germline-derived CDR1 and CDR2 are SGHDT and YYEEEE. The CDR3 loop is CASSLIRVVHTDTQYF. DNA for the CDR3: TGTGCCAGCAGCTTAATTAGGGTTGTCCACACAGATACGCAGTATTTT.

The chain links TRBV9 to TRBJ1-2; possible D gene TRBD1, 5 bases. The CDR3 covers 14 residues. Trimming took off 3 bases at V and 14 bases at J, with 23 bases between the two ends. Germline CDR1 SGDLS, CDR2 YYNGEE. This CDR3 is CASSGGTLPGGRTF. CDR3 bases: TGTGCCAGCAGCGGTGGGACTCTCCCAGGAGGTCGGACCTTC.

With regard to this clone: The sample contains more than one DNA sequence encoding this CDR3. This sequence joins TRBV7-6 and TRBJ2-3; TRBD1 matches 8 bases. V was clipped by 5 bases and J by 0 bases; unmatched bases: 4. The germline V gene has CDR1 SGHVS and CDR2 FNYEAQ. This CDR3 is built from 15 residues. The CDR3 reads CASSRWTGSTDTQYF. The CDR3 DNA follows: TGTGCCAGCAGCCGTTGGACAGGGAGCACAGATACGCAGTATTTT.

This clone was recorded a few times. The rearrangement uses TRBV7-9 and TRBJ1-2, with unresolved D. Deletions cut 1 base from V and 6 bases from J, with 6 bases between. Germline V gene sequence: CDR1 SEHNR, CDR2 FQNEAQ (reference sequence). There are 12 residues in the CDR3. The chain's CDR3 is CASSLGGNGYTF. The CDR3 DNA reads as TGTGCCAGCAGCTTAGGCGGGAATGGCTACACCTTC.

The chain has TRBV29-1 and TRBJ2-1; D is unresolved. The germline V gene encodes CDR1 SQVTM and CDR2 ANQGSEA. The CDR3 has 10 amino acids. Trimming took off 3 bases at V and 7 bases at J, with 4 bases between the two ends. The CDR3 DNA sequence: TGCAGCGTTGAGGGGAATGAGCAGTTCTTC. Its translation: CSVEGNEQFF.

The rearrangement links TRBV6-1 to TRBJ2-7; D remains ambiguous. V lost 6 bases to trimming and J lost 3 bases, with 15 bases between them. This CDR3 region has 14 residues. Germline V gene data show CDR1 as MNHNS and CDR2 as SASEGT. The CDR3 spells CASSLGSLDYEQYF. CDR3 sequence (DNA): TGTGCCAGCAGCCTTGGCAGTCTCGACTACGAGCAGTACTTC.

This clone appeared a single time. The chain couples TRBV27 to TRBJ2-7; D is perhaps TRBD2 (6 bases). There are 16 residues in the CDR3. CDR1 MNHEY and CDR2 SMNVEV come from the germline V gene (reference sequence). The V end lost 5 bases, the J end lost 1 base, and 18 bases lay between the germline ends. The CDR3 sequence: CASSPSWDFLSYEQYF. The CDR3 DNA sequence: TGTGCCAGCAGTCCCTCATGGGACTTTCTATCCTACGAGCAGTACTTC.

The V gene is TRBV10-3, the J gene TRBJ2-1, with D hard to call. Trimming left V 7 bases short and J 5 bases short, with 18 bases between. The CDR3 loop spans 15 amino acids. The V gene's germline CDR1 is ENHRY and CDR2 SYGVKD. The CDR3 region has the DNA TGTGCCATCAAACAGCAGACTTCAATAAACAATGAGCAGTTCTTC. Protein product: CAIKQQTSINNEQFF.

This chain uses TRBV10-3 with TRBJ2-7; 8 bases match TRBD2. Germline lookup yields CDR1 ENHRY and CDR2 SYGVKD. The ends lost 5 bases at V and 6 bases at J; junction bases unmatched: 9. This CDR3 region has 14 residues. The CDR3 is CAISSSGRTSEQYF. The CDR3 coding sequence is TGTGCCATCAGTTCTAGCGGGCGCACTTCCGAGCAGTACTTC.

This clone appeared a single time. This chain uses TRBV2 with TRBJ1-5; D is uncertain. Trimming stripped 6 bases from V and 5 bases from J, with 17 bases between. CDR3 length: 15 residues. CDR1 and CDR2 from the germline V gene are SNHLY and FYNNEI. Here the CDR3 DNA reads TGTGCCAGCAGCCCAAAGGACTTCTCCCATCAGCCCCAGCATTTT. Translation: CASSPKDFSHQPQHF.

V is TRBV10-3 and J is TRBJ1-1; D remains unclear. The length of the CDR3 is 11 residues. V lost 2 bases to trimming and J lost 2 bases, with 0 bases between them. Germline CDR1 ENHRY, CDR2 SYGVKD. The CDR3 DNA reads TGTGCCATCAGTGAGAACACTGAAGCTTTCTTT. It translates to CAISENTEAFF.

The genes are TRBV9 and TRBJ2-2, with D uncertain. V was trimmed by 4 bases and J by 6 bases, leaving 7 bases between them. CDR1 SGDLS and CDR2 YYNGEE come from the germline V gene. This CDR3 region has 12 residues. The CDR3 spells CASSPYPGELFF. CDR3 in DNA: TGTGCCAGCAGCCCGTACCCCGGGGAGCTGTTTTTT. The full variable domain, in which reference TRBV9 and TRBJ2-2 provide the parts outside the CDR3, is DSGVTQTPKHLITATGQRVTLRCSPRSGDLSVYWYQQSLDQGLQFLIQYYNGEERAKGNILERFSAQQFPDLHSELNLSSLELGDSALYFCASSPYPGELFFGEGSRLTVL.

The V call is TRBV4-1, the J call TRBJ2-7, with TRBD1 matching over 7 bases. From germline, CDR1 is MGHRA and CDR2 YSYEKL. After removal of 3 bases from V and 2 bases from J, the junction contained 7 bases not matched to a gene. CDR3 length: 15 residues. The CDR3 nucleotides are TGCGCCAGCAGCCAGACGGCCGGGACAGCCTACGAGCAGTACTTC. This encodes CASSQTAGTAYEQYF.

The CDR3, as DNA: TGTGCCAGCAGCTTAGTAACTAGCGGGACGATCAGCTCCTACAATGAGCAGTTCTTC. This sequence encodes CASSLVTSGTISSYNEQFF. V usage is TRBV7-8 and J usage is TRBJ2-1, with 10 bases that match TRBD2. Per the germline V gene, CDR1 is SGHVS and CDR2 is FQNEAQ. V lost 1 base to trimming and J lost 0 bases; unmatched junction nucleotides: 9. The CDR3 is 19 residues long. The full variable domain, in which reference TRBV7-8 and TRBJ2-1 provide the parts outside the CDR3, is GAGVSQSPRYKVAKRGQDVALRCDPISGHVSLFWYQQALGQGPEFLTYFQNEAQLDKSGLPSDRFFAERPEGSVSTLKIQRTQQEDSAVYLCASSLVTSGTISSYNEQFFGPGTRLTVL.

The V and J genes are TRBV29-1 and TRBJ2-3; TRBD1 matches at 9 bases. Germline V gene lookup returns CDR1 SQVTM and CDR2 ANQGSEA. V shed 5 bases, J shed 3 bases, and the junction held 3 bases outside the gene matches. The CDR3 sequence is 13 residues long. CDR3 in DNA: TGCAGCGTTTACAGGGGGCGAACAGATACGCAGTATTTT. Its translation is CSVYRGRTDTQYF.

The rearrangement uses TRBV28 and TRBJ1-4, with D uncertain. Germline lookup yields CDR1 MDHEN and CDR2 SYDVKM. CDR3 length: 15 residues. Deletions cut 0 bases from V and 7 bases from J, with 12 bases between. The CDR3 reads CASSLWSGSVEKLFF. The CDR3 region has the DNA TGTGCCAGCAGTTTATGGAGCGGTTCGGTTGAAAAACTGTTTTTT.

V gene TRBV7-6 combines with J gene TRBJ2-7, with 7 bases fitting TRBD2. The CDR3 spans 15 residues. The junction had 6 bases not matched to a gene; V was cut back by 1 base and J by 3 bases. CDR1 and CDR2 from the germline V gene are SGHVS and FNYEAQ. CDR3: CASSLGTSLIYEQYF. Here the CDR3 DNA reads TGTGCCAGCAGCTTAGGGACTAGTCTTATCTACGAGCAGTACTTC.

This clone came up once. V usage is TRBV11-2 and J usage is TRBJ2-3, with D perhaps TRBD2 (6 bases). Looked up from germline, CDR1 is SGHAT and CDR2 is FQNNGV. V lost 3 bases and J 2 bases, leaving 12 bases between the germline ends. The CDR3 length is 15 residues. The CDR3: CASSLAGRSTDTQYF. The DNA of the CDR3 is TGTGCCAGCAGCTTGGCGGGGAGATCCACAGATACGCAGTATTTT. The full variable domain, in which reference TRBV11-2 and TRBJ2-3 provide the parts outside the CDR3, is EAGVAQSPRYKIIEKRQSVAFWCNPISGHATLYWYQQILGQGPKLLIQFQNNGVVDDSQLPKDRFSAERLKGVDSTLKIQPAKLEDSAVYLCASSLAGRSTDTQYFGPGTRLTVL.

The chain has TRBV6-6 and TRBJ2-7; TRBD2 might be the D (6 bases). The length of the CDR3 is 15 residues. From germline, CDR1 is MNHNY and CDR2 SVGAGI (reference sequence). V lost 5 bases and J lost 5, with 19 bases in between. CDR3 loop: CASSGAGGPLDEQYF. For the CDR3, the DNA is TGTGCCAGCAGTGGAGCGGGTGGCCCTCTTGACGAGCAGTACTTC.

Turning to this clone: Within the sample, other DNA sequences also encode this same CDR3. The CDR3 is CASSPRGYEQYF. The CDR3, as DNA: TGCGCCAGCAGCCCCAGGGGTTACGAGCAGTACTTC. The rearrangement links TRBV5-1 to TRBJ2-7, with TRBD1 as a possible D gene (6 bases). This CDR3 contains 12 residues. Deletions cut 4 bases from V and 4 bases from J, with 9 bases between. Looked up from germline, CDR1 is SGHRS and CDR2 is YFSETQ.

The chain employs TRBV10-2 and TRBJ2-7, with 7 bases matching TRBD1. The CDR3 extends over 14 amino acids. V shed 7 bases and J 3 bases; nucleotides not matched to a gene: 9. Per germline, CDR1 WSHSY and CDR2 SAAADI. This CDR3 reads CASILTWTGYEQYF. The CDR3 DNA is TGCGCCAGCATCCTAACGTGGACAGGCTACGAGCAGTACTTC.

The chain combines TRBV27 with TRBJ2-7; D ambiguous. Germline V CDR1 and CDR2: MNHEY, SMNVEV (reference sequence). The V and J ends lost 6 bases and 3 bases respectively, with 15 bases between them. The CDR3 runs 14 residues. For the CDR3, the DNA is TGTGCCAGCAGCTCCTTCGGAGCTGACTACGAGCAGTACTTC. Its translation: CASSSFGADYEQYF.

The chain joins TRBV11-2 to TRBJ1-4; D might be TRBD1 (6 bases). CDR1 SGHAT and CDR2 FQNNGV come from the germline V gene. There are 15 residues in the CDR3. With 4 bases removed from V and 0 bases from J, the gap between germline ends came to 9 bases. CDR3 in DNA: TGTGCCAGCAGCTCAGGGGCAGCAACTAATGAAAAACTGTTTTTT. Its translation: CASSSGAATNEKLFF. Full variable domain (rest looked up from reference TRBV11-2 and TRBJ1-4): EAGVAQSPRYKIIEKRQSVAFWCNPISGHATLYWYQQILGQGPKLLIQFQNNGVVDDSQLPKDRFSAERLKGVDSTLKIQPAKLEDSAVYLCASSSGAATNEKLFFGSGTQLSVL.

In nucleotides, the CDR3 is TGTGCCAGCAGCCCAGAGGGGGTCTTTCTACTAGGCTATGGCTACACCTTC. The encoded protein is CASSPEGVFLLGYGYTF. The V call is TRBV11-2, the J call TRBJ1-2; D is possibly TRBD1 (6 bases). The CDR3 has 17 amino acids. Trimming shortened V by 5 bases and J by 4 bases, and 23 bases separated the two germline ends. Germline-derived CDR1 and CDR2 are SGHAT and FQNNGV.

The CDR3: CASTEDRGSYGYTF. CDR3 nucleotides: TGTGCCAGCACCGAAGACAGGGGAAGCTATGGCTACACCTTC. The rearrangement joins TRBV5-6 to TRBJ1-2; 8 bases map to TRBD1. J lost 4 bases, V lost 6 bases, and 8 bases had no gene match. Germline assignment: CDR1 SGHDT and CDR2 YYEEEE. The CDR3 is 14 residues long.

The chain has TRBV7-3 and TRBJ2-7; D remains unclear. Trimming cost V 5 bases and J 0 bases, with 14 bases left between them. Per the germline V gene, CDR1 is SGHTA and CDR2 is FQGTGA. The CDR3 sequence is 15 residues long. The CDR3 sequence is CASSPLPSSSYEQYF. For the CDR3, the DNA is TGTGCCAGCAGCCCCCTCCCGTCAAGCTCCTACGAGCAGTACTTC. Full variable domain (missing parts from reference TRBV7-3 and TRBJ2-7): GAGVSQTPSNKVTEKGKYVELRCDPISGHTALYWYRQSLGQGPEFLIYFQGTGAADDSGLPNDRFFAVRPEGSVSTLKIQRTERGDSAVYLCASSPLPSSSYEQYFGPGTRLTVT.